This T cell receptor beta chain was observed in a study of CD8 T cells in Susac syndrome. This clonotype was detected a few times. The antigen is not known. CDR1 DFQATT and CDR2 SNEGSKA come from the germline V gene (reference sequence). The CDR3 has 14 amino acids. Trimming cost V 0 bases and J 5 bases, with 13 bases left between them. Random hexamers were used to reverse transcribe about 0.45 to 1 ug of RNA. Across 54 Vbeta and 13 Jbeta, immunoSEQ multiplex PCR amplified TCR beta CDR3. TCRdb processed the immunoSEQ multiplex PCR reads anew with MiXCR; each CDR3 protein has one entry. The sample has about 71,000 distinct CDR3 sequences; roughly 95% are singletons. Study-wide points: The number of individuals included in the study's TCR sequencing and HLA analysis was acknowledged as relatively small.

Included as multiple sclerosis controls were treatment-naive patients who had stable or active relapsing-remitting disease. FACS was used to enrich TEMRA cells, whereas the CD8+ and CD4+ T cells were obtained by negative isolation. Sequenced material: CD4+ T cells from PBMCs. The sequence derives from a human donor with multiple sclerosis. The chain couples TRBV20-1 to TRBJ2-5, with D tentatively TRBD2 (6 bases). The chain's CDR3 is CSARDRRAGETQYF. The DNA of the CDR3 is TGCAGTGCTAGAGATCGTCGGGCGGGGGAGACCCAGTACTTC.